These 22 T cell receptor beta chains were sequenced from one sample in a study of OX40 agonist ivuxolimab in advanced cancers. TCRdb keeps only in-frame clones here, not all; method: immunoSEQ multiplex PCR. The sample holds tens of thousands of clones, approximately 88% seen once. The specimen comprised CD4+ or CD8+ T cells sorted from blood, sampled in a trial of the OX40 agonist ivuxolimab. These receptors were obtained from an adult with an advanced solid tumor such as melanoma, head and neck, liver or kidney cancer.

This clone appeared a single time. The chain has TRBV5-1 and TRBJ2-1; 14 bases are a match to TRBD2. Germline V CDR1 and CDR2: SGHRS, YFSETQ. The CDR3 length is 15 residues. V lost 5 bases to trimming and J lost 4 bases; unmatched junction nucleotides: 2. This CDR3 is CASSRTSGRYNEQFF. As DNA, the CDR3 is TGCGCCAGCAGTCGGACTAGCGGGAGGTACAATGAGCAGTTCTTC.

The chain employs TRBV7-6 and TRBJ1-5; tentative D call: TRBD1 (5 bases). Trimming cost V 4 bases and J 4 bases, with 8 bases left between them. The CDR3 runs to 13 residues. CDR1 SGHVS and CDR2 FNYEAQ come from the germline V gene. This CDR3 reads CASSSTGNQPQHF. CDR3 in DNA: TGTGCCAGCAGCTCCACAGGAAATCAGCCCCAGCATTTT.

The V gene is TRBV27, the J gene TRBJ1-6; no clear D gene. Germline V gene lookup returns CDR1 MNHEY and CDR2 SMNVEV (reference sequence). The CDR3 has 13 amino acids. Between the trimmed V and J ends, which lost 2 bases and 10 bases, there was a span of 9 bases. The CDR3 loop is CASSLIFGSPLHF. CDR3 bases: TGTGCCAGCAGTTTAATCTTCGGGTCACCCCTCCACTTT.

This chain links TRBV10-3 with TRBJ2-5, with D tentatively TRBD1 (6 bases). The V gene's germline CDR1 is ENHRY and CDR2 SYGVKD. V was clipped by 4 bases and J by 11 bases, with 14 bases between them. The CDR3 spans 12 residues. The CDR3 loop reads CAISAQGSEQYF. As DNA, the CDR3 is TGTGCCATCAGTGCACAGGGTTCTGAGCAGTACTTC.

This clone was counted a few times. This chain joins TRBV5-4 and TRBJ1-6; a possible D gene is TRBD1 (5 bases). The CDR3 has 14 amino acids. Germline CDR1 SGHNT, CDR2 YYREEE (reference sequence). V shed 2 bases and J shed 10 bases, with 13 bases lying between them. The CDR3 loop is CASSFQGSASPLHF. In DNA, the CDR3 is TGTGCCAGCAGCTTCCAGGGAAGTGCCTCACCCCTCCACTTT.

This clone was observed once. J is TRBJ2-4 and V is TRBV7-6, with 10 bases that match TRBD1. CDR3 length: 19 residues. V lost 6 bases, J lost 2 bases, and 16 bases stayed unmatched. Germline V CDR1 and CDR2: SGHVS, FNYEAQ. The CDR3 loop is CASSSQPGQGRSSKNIQYF. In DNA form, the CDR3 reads TGTGCCAGCAGTTCCCAACCGGGACAGGGGAGATCTTCCAAAAACATTCAGTACTTC.

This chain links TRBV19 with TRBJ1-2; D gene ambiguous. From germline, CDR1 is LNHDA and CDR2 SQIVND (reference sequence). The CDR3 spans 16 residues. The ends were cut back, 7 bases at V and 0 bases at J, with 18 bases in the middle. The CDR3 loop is CASKPTQTRTNYGYTF. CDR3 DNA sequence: TGTGCCAGTAAACCGACCCAGACAAGAACTAACTATGGCTACACCTTC.

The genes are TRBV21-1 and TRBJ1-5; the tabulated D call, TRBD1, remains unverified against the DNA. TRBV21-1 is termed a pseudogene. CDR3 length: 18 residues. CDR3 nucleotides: TGTGCCAGCAGCACCAAAAGGGACAGAGGGGATAGCAATCAGCCCCAGCATTTT. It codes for CASSTKRDRGDSNQPQHF.

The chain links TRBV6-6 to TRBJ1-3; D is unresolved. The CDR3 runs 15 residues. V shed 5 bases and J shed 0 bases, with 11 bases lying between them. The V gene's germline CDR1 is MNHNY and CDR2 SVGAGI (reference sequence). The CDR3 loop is CASSPAGGSGNTIYF. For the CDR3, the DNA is TGTGCCAGCAGTCCAGCTGGCGGCTCTGGAAACACCATATATTTT.

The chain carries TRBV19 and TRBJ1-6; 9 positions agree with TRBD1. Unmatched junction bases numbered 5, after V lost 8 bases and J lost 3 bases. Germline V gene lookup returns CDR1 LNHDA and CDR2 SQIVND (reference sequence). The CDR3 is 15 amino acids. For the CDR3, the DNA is TGTGCCAGTCGGACAGGGGCCTACTATAATTCACCCCTCCACTTT. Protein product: CASRTGAYYNSPLHF.

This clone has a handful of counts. CDR3 DNA: TGTGCCAGCAGCTTACGGCCTCGACAGACTAACACTGAAGCTTTCTTT. This sequence encodes CASSLRPRQTNTEAFF. The chain uses TRBV7-3 and TRBJ1-1, with a possible D match to TRBD1 (5 bases). The germline gives CDR1 SGHTA, CDR2 FQGTGA. CDR3 size: 16 residues. Trimming removed 2 bases from V and 2 bases from J, with 15 bases in between.

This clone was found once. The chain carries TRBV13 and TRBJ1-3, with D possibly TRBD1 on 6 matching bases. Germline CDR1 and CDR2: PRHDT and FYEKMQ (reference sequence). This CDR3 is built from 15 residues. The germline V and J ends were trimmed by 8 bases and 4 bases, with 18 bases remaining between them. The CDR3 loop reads CASRWRGAKGNTIYF. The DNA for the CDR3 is TGTGCCAGCCGCTGGCGGGGGGCAAAAGGAAACACCATATATTTT. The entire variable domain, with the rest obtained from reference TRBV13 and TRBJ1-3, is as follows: AAGVIQSPRHLIKEKRETATLKCYPIPRHDTVYWYQQGPGQDPQFLISFYEKMQSDKGSIPDRFSAQQFSDYHSELNMSSLELGDSALYFCASRWRGAKGNTIYFGEGSWLTVV.

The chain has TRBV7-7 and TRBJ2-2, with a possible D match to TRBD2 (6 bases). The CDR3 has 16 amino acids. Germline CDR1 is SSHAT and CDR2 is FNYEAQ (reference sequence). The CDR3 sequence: CASAPAGIGGVGELFF. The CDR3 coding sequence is TGTGCTAGCGCACCCGCGGGGATCGGGGGAGTAGGGGAGCTGTTTTTT. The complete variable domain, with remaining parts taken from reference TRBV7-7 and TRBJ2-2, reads GAGVSQSPRYKVTKRGQDVTLRCDPISSHATLYWYQQALGQGPEFLTYFNYEAQPDKSGLPSDRFSAERPEGSISTLTIQRTEQRDSAMYRCASAPAGIGGVGELFFGEGSRLTVL.

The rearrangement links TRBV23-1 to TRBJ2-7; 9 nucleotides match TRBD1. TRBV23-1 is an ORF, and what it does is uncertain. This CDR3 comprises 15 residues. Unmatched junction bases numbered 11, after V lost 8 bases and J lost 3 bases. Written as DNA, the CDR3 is TGCGCCAGCTTCAGAGACGACAGGGGGGGCTACGAGCAGTACTTC. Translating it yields CASFRDDRGGYEQYF.

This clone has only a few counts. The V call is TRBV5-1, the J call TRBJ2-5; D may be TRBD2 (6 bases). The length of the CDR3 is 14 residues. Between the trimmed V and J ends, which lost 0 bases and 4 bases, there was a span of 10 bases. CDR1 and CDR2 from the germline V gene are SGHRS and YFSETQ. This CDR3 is CASSLGAGGETQYF. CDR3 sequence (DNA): TGCGCCAGCAGCTTGGGGGCCGGGGGAGAGACCCAGTACTTC.

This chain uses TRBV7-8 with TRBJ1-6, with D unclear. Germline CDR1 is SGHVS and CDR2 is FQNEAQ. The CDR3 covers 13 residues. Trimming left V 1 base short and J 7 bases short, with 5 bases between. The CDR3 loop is CASSLDRNSPLHF. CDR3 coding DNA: TGTGCCAGCAGCTTAGATCGCAATTCACCCCTCCACTTT.

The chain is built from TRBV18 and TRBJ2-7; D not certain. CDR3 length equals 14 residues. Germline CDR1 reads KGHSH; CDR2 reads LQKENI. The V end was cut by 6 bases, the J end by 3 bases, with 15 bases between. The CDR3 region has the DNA TGTGCCAGCTCCAGCGCCCCCGGCTTCTACGAGCAGTACTTC. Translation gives CASSSAPGFYEQYF.

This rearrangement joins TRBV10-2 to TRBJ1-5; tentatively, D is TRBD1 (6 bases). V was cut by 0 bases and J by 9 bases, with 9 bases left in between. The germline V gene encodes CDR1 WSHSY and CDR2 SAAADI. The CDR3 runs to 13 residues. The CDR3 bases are TGCGCCAGCAGTGAGTCTGGGGGCGGGCCCCAGCATTTT. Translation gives CASSESGGGPQHF.

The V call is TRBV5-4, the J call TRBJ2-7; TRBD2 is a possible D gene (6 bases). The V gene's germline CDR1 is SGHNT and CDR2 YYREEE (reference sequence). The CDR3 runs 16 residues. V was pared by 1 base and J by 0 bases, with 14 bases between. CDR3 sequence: CASSLSVGGSSYEQYF. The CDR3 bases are TGTGCCAGCAGCTTGTCCGTGGGGGGTAGCTCCTACGAGCAGTACTTC.

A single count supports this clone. The CDR3 loop reads CASSKAPRVTEAFF. The CDR3, as DNA: TGTGCCAGCAGCAAAGCACCCAGGGTTACTGAAGCTTTCTTT. The chain combines TRBV11-2 with TRBJ1-1, with a tentative D call TRBD1 (5 bases). V was shortened by 5 bases and J by 5 bases, with 15 bases between the two germline ends. Looked up from germline, CDR1 is SGHAT and CDR2 is FQNNGV. The CDR3 sequence is 14 residues long.

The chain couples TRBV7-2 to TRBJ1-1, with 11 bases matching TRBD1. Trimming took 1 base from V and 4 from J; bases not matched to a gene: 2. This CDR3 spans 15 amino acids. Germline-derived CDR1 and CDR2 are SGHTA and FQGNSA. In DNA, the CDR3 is TGTGCCAGCAGCTTAGTGGGACAGGGGGGCACTGAAGCTTTCTTT. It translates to CASSLVGQGGTEAFF.

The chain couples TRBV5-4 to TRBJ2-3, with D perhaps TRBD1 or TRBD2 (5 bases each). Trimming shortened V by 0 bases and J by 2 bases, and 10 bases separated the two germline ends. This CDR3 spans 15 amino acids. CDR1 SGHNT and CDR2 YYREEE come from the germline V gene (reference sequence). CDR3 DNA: TGTGCCAGCAGCTTGGATGGGGGTTTCACAGATACGCAGTATTTT. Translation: CASSLDGGFTDTQYF.